This T cell receptor (beta chain) was sequenced in a study of T cells in Graves' hyperthyroidism and ophthalmopathy. Amplification targeted TCR beta CDR3 regions from RNA transcripts. The HTBI primer set served for first-round RT-PCR of the TCR CDR3. In TCRdb, the multiplex PCR reads were re-called with MiXCR into one record per CDR3 protein. The table records over 500,000 distinct CDR3 sequences, around 15% of them present only once. This CDR3 spans 15 amino acids. V lost 5 bases and J lost 5; bases outside the gene matches: 8. CDR1 is SGHAT and CDR2 is FQNNGV in the germline V gene. This clonotype was seen ten or more times.

The sequenced sample consisted of blood. The V gene is TRBV11-2, the J gene TRBJ1-1, with 10 bases identical to TRBD1. The TCR was taken from a woman aged 35 to 49 with Graves' hyperthyroidism. This CDR3 is CASSTGTGAKTEAFF. The CDR3 bases are TGTGCCAGCAGCACCGGGACAGGGGCGAAGACTGAAGCTTTCTTT.